Listed here are 8 T cell receptor beta chains from one sample, sequenced in a study of blood T cells in healthy people across ages. With a J-beta primer mix and a sample-barcoded 5' primer, a second PCR ran roughly 6 to 11 cycles. MiXCR, run by TCRdb on the 5' RACE reads, gives a single entry per CDR3 protein. This table has around 1,000,000 distinct CDR3 sequences, 20% to 25% appearing once. Separately, the same data were catalogued under a study of T cells of mothers and their children.

The specimen was blood. These receptor sequences come from a girl aged 2-10 years in good health.

The chain employs TRBV14 and TRBJ1-1; D call uncertain. Germline CDR1 SGHDN, CDR2 FVKESK. The ends were cut back, 4 bases at V and 7 bases at J, with 13 bases in the middle. The CDR3 has 13 amino acids. Here the CDR3 reads CASSPTRADEAFF. CDR3 sequence (DNA): TGTGCCAGCAGCCCCACCCGGGCGGATGAAGCTTTCTTT.

The V and J genes are TRBV4-2 and TRBJ2-1, with D hard to call. V gave up 1 base and J gave up 5 bases, with 6 bases separating them. The CDR3 spans 13 residues. The germline CDR1 and CDR2 sequences are LGHNA and YNFKEQ. Written as DNA, the CDR3 is TGTGCCAGCAGCCAAGTAGCTCACAATGAGCAGTTCTTC. This codes for CASSQVAHNEQFF.

A few counts support this clonotype. This chain uses TRBV7-2 with TRBJ2-7; TRBD2 might be the D (5 bases). V was shortened by 3 bases and J by 2 bases, with 14 bases between the two germline ends. The CDR3 covers 15 residues. Germline V gene sequence: CDR1 SGHTA, CDR2 FQGNSA. Written as DNA, the CDR3 is TGTGCCAGCAGCTTCTATGCGGGCCCCACCTACGAGCAGTACTTC. It is translated as CASSFYAGPTYEQYF.

V and J are TRBV6-4 and TRBJ1-1, with D hard to call. V gave up 6 bases and J gave up 4 bases, with 15 bases separating them. Germline lookup yields CDR1 MRHNA and CDR2 SNTAGT. There are 14 residues in the CDR3. CDR3 coding DNA: TGTGCCAGCAGCCTGAGTGAAGAAGGCACTGAAGCTTTCTTT. Its translation: CASSLSEEGTEAFF.

This clonotype was seen a handful of times. V and J are TRBV11-1 and TRBJ2-3; 9 bases fit TRBD2. Germline trimming cut 3 bases from V and 0 bases from J; bases unmatched to any gene: 16. This CDR3 comprises 20 residues. The germline V gene encodes CDR1 SGHAT and CDR2 FQDESV (reference sequence). CDR3 bases: TGTGCCAGCAGCTTGGTCGGTGAGGGCGGGGGGGCTGAAAGCACAGATACGCAGTATTTT. As protein: CASSLVGEGGGAESTDTQYF.

This clonotype was counted a few times. The J gene is TRBJ1-1, the V gene TRBV7-2; D remains ambiguous. The CDR3 extends over 15 amino acids. The V and J ends lost 5 bases and 7 bases respectively, with 20 bases between them. In germline, CDR1 is SGHTA, CDR2 FQGNSA. This chain's CDR3 is CASSLRGGVSDEAFF. The CDR3 DNA reads TGTGCCAGCAGCCTTCGGGGAGGAGTCAGTGATGAAGCTTTCTTT.

CDR3 loop: CASAAGTSYTEAFF. In nucleotides, the CDR3 is TGTGCCAGCGCTGCGGGGACCTCCTACACTGAAGCTTTCTTT. This sequence joins TRBV7-2 and TRBJ1-1, with D possibly TRBD1 on 5 matching bases. The germline CDR1 and CDR2 sequences are SGHTA and FQGNSA. This CDR3 has 14 amino acids. With 8 bases removed from V and 3 bases from J, the gap between germline ends came to 16 bases. The whole variable domain, filled in from reference TRBV7-2 and TRBJ1-1, reads GAGVSQSPSNKVTEKGKDVELRCDPISGHTALYWYRQSLGQGLEFLIYFQGNSAPDKSGLPSDRFSAERTGGSVSTLTIQRTQQEDSAVYLCASAAGTSYTEAFFGQGTRLTVV.

In its sample, this clonotype was seen many times. CDR3 region: CASSYDGAAQETQYF. Written as DNA, the CDR3 is TGTGCCAGCAGCTACGATGGGGCAGCCCAAGAGACCCAGTACTTC. The gene calls are TRBV7-2 and TRBJ2-5, with D maybe TRBD1 (5 bases). The CDR3 totals 15 residues. Deletions cut 4 bases from V and 1 base from J, with 13 bases between. Germline V CDR1 and CDR2: SGHTA, FQGNSA. The full variable domain, rest sourced from reference TRBV7-2 and TRBJ2-5, is GAGVSQSPSNKVTEKGKDVELRCDPISGHTALYWYRQSLGQGLEFLIYFQGNSAPDKSGLPSDRFSAERTGGSVSTLTIQRTQQEDSAVYLCASSYDGAAQETQYFGPGTRLLVL.